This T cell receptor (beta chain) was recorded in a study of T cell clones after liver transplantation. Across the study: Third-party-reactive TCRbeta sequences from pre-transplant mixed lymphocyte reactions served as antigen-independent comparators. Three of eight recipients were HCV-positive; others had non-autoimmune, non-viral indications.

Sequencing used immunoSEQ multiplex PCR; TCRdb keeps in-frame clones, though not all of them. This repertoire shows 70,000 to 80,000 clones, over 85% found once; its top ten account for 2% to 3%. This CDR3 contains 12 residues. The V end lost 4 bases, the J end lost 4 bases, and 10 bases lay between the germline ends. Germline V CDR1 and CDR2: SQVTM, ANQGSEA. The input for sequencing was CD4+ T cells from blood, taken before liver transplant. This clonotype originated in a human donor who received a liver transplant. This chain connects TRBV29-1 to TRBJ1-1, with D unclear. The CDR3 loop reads CSVGWAGTEAFF. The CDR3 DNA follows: TGCAGCGTTGGCTGGGCTGGCACTGAAGCTTTCTTT.